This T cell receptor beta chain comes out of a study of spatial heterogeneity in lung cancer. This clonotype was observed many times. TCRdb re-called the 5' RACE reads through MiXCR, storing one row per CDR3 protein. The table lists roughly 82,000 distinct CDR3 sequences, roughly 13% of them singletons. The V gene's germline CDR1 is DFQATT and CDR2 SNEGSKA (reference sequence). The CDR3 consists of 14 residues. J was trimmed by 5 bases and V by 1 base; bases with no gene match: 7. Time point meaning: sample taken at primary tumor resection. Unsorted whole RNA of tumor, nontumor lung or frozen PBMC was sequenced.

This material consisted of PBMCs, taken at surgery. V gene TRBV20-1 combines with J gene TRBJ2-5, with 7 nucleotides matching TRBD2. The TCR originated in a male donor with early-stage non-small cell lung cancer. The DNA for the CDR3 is TGCAGTGCTAGAGGGCTAGCGGACGGGGAGACCCAGTACTTC. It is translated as CSARGLADGETQYF.